This entry is about one TCR beta chain. Here immunoSEQ multiplex PCR was the method, and the copy in TCRdb shows in-frame clones only, minus some. The sample holds roughly 190,000 clones, about 80% seen once. This record belongs to a study of blood T cell repertoires in COVID-19. As for the study in general: Spain, Italy and the United States supplied samples that represented acute and convalescent COVID-19.

This CDR3 is 14 amino acids long. V was cut by 0 bases and J by 10 bases, with 11 bases left in between. Germline V gene sequence: CDR1 SGHNT, CDR2 YYREEE (reference sequence). V is TRBV5-4 and J is TRBJ1-6, with unresolved D. The source material was peripheral blood. This TCR was recovered from a human donor with acute or convalescent COVID-19. The donor label of this sample is uncertain. CDR3 sequence: CASSLGLPASPLHF. DNA for the CDR3: TGTGCCAGCAGCTTGGGACTCCCTGCGTCACCCCTCCACTTT.